This TCR beta chain stems from a study of T cell repertoires in cytomegalovirus infection. Study-level information: Both a matching HLA type and CMV infection were indicated by public TCR beta signatures.

This clonotype was recorded many times. What it binds is unknown. The study, taken as a whole, reports: HLA-C-restricted CMV clonotypes gave the most frequent clonotype in two of eight donors. Pooled public TCR beta family frequency picked out CMV carriers with the relevant HLA.

TCRdb reanalysed the reads using MiXCR and keeps one entry per CDR3 protein. The sample has 300,000 to 450,000 distinct CDR3 sequences, 15% to 20% seen once; the top ten hold 8.7%. Germline CDR1 SGHTA, CDR2 FQGNSA. The CDR3 contains 17 residues. V gave up 1 base and J gave up 0 bases, with 13 bases separating them. Sequenced sample: PBMCs. The sequence was obtained from a human donor in good health (CMV status not recorded). Some clones in this sample may be carry-over from other donors' samples. The V gene is TRBV7-2, the J gene TRBJ1-3; D might be TRBD1 (5 bases). Here the CDR3 reads CASSLEAGTFSGNTIYF. The CDR3 bases are TGTGCCAGCAGCTTAGAGGCAGGGACCTTCTCTGGAAACACCATATATTTT.